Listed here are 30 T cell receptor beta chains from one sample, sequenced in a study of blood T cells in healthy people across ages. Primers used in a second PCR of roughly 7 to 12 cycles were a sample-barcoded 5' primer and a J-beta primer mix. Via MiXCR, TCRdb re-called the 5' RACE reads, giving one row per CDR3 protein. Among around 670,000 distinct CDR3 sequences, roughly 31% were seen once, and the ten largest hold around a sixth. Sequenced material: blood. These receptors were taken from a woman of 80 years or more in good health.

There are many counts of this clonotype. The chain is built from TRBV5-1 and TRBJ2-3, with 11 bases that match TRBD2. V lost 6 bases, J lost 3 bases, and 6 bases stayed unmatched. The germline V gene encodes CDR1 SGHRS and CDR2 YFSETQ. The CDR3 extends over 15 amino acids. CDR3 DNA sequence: TGCGCCAGCAACCCTGGACTAGCGGGTACAGATACGCAGTATTTT. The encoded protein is CASNPGLAGTDTQYF. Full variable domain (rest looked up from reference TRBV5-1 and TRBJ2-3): KAGVTQTPRYLIKTRGQQVTLSCSPISGHRSVSWYQQTPGQGLQFLFEYFSETQRNKGNFPGRFSGRQFSNSRSEMNVSTLELGDSALYLCASNPGLAGTDTQYFGPGTRLTVL.

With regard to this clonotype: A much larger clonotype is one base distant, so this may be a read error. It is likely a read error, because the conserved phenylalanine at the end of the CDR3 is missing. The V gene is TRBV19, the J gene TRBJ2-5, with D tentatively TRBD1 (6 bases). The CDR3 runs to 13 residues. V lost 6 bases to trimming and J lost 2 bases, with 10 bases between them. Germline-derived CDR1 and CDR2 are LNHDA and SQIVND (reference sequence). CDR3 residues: CASRTTGQETQYY. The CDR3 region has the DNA TGTGCCAGTAGAACTACAGGGCAAGAGACCCAGTACTAC.

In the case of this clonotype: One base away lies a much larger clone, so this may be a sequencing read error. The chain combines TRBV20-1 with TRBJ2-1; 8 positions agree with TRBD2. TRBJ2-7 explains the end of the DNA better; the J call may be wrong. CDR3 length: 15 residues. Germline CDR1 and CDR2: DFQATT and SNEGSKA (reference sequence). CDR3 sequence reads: CSAQRGLSSYNEQYF. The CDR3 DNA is TGCAGTGCTCAGCGGGGGTTAAGCTCCTACAATGAGCAGTACTTC.

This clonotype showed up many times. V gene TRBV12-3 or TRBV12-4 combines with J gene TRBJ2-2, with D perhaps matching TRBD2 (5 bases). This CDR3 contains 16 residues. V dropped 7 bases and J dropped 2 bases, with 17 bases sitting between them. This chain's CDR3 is CASTPIASGNTGELFF. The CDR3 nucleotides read TGTGCCAGCACCCCCATAGCCAGCGGCAACACCGGGGAGCTGTTTTTT.

CDR3 amino acids: CSSEARAGEKLFF. CDR3 in DNA: TGCAGTTCGGAGGCCAGGGCTGGTGAAAAACTGTTTTTT. The chain carries TRBV20-1 and TRBJ1-4; D may be TRBD1 (5 bases). V was shortened by 8 bases and J by 7 bases, with 17 bases between the two germline ends. The CDR3 is 13 amino acids. Germline lookup yields CDR1 DFQATT and CDR2 SNEGSKA (reference sequence).

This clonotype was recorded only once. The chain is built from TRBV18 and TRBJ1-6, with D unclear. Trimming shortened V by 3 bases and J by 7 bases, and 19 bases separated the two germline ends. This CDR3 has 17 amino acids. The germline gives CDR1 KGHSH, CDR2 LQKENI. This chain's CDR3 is CASSPIEGSSGNSPLHF. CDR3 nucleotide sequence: TGTGCCAGCTCACCCATTGAAGGATCGAGCGGAAATTCACCCCTCCACTTT.

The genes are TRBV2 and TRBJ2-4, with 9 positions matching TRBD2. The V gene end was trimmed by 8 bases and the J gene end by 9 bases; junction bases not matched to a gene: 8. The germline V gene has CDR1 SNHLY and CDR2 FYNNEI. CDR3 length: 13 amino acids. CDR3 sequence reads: CASSGTSYGIQYF. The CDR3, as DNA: TGTGCCAGCTCCGGGACTAGCTATGGCATTCAGTACTTC.

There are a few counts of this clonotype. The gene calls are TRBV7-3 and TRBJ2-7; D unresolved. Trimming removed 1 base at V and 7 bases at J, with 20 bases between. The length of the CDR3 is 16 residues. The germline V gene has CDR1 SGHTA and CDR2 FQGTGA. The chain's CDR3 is CASSLRVGSPPAEQYF. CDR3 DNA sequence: TGTGCCAGCAGCTTAAGAGTGGGCTCCCCCCCCGCTGAGCAGTACTTC.

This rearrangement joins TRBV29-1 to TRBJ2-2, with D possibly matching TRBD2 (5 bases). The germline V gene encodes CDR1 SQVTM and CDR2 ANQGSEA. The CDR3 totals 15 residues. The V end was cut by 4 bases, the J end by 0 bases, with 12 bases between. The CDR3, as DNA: TGCAGCGTTGGAGGGCCGGTCTCGAACACCGGGGAGCTGTTTTTT. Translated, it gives CSVGGPVSNTGELFF.

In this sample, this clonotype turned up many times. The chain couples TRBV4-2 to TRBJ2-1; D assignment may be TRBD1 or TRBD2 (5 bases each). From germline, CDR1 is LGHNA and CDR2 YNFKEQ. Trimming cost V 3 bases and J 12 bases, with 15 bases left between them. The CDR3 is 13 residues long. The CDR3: CASSQSPGTGQFF. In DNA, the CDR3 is TGTGCCAGCAGCCAGAGCCCAGGGACGGGGCAGTTCTTC.

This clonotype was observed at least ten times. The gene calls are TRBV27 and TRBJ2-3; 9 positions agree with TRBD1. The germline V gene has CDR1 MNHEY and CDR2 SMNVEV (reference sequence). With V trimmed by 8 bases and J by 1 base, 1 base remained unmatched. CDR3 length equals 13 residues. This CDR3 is CASRDRGTDTQYF. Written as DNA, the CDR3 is TGTGCCAGCCGGGACAGGGGCACAGATACGCAGTATTTT.

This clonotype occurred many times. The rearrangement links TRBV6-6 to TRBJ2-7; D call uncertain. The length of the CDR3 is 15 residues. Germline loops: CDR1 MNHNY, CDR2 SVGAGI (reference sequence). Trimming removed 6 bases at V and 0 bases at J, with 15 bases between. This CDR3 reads CASSLTRSGSYEQYF. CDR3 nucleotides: TGTGCCAGCAGCCTTACTCGATCAGGCTCCTACGAGCAGTACTTC.

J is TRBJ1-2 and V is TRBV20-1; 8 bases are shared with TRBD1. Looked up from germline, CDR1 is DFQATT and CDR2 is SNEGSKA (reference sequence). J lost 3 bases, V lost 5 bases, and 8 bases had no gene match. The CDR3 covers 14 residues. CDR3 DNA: TGCAGTGCTGGCGCCACAGGGGGGGACTATGGCTACACCTTC. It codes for CSAGATGGDYGYTF.

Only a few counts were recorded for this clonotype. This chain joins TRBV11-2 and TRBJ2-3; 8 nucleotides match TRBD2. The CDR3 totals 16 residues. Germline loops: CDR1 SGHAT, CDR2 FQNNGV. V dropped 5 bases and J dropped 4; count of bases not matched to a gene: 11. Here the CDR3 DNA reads TGTGCCAGCAGCCAAACCTTTAGCGGGGTTCCAGATACGCAGTATTTT. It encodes CASSQTFSGVPDTQYF.

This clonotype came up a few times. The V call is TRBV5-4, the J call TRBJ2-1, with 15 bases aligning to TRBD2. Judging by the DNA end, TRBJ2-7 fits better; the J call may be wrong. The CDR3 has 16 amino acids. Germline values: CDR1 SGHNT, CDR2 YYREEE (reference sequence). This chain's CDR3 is CASSWTSGGGYNEQYF. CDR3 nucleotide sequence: TGTGCCAGCAGCTGGACTAGCGGGGGGGGGTACAATGAGCAGTACTTC.

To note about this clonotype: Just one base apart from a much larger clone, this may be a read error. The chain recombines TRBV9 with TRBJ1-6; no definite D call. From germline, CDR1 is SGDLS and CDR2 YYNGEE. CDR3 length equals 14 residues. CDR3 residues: CVSSVADRYSPLHF. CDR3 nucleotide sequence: TGTGTCAGCAGCGTAGCGGACCGCTATTCACCCCTCCACTTT.

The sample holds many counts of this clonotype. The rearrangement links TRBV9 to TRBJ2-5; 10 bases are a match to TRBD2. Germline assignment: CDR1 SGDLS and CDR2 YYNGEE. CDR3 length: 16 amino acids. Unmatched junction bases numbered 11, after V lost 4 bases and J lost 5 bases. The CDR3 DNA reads TGTGCCAGCAGCCGCCTTGGAGCGGGGGGGAGGGAGACCCAGTACTTC. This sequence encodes CASSRLGAGGRETQYF.

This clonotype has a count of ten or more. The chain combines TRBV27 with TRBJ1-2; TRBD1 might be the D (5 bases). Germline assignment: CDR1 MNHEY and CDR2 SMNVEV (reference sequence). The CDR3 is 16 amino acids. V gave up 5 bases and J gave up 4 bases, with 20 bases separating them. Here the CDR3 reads CASSTSRDPRIYGYTF. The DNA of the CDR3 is TGTGCCAGCAGTACGAGCCGGGACCCCCGTATCTATGGCTACACCTTC.

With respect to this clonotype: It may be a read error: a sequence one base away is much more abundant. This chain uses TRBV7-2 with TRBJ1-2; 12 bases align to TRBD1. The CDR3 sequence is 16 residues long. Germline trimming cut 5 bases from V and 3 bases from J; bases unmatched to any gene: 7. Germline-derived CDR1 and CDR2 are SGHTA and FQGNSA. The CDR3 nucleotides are TGTGCCAGCAGCCCGGCCGGGACAGGGGGCGACTATGGCTACACCTTC. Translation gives CASSPAGTGGDYGYTF.

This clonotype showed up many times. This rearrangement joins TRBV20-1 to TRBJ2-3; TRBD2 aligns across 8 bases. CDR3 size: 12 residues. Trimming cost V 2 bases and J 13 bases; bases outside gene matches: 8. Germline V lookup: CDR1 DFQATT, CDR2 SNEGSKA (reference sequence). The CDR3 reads CSARWGGTREYF. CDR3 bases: TGCAGTGCTAGATGGGGGGGGACTAGGGAGTATTTT.

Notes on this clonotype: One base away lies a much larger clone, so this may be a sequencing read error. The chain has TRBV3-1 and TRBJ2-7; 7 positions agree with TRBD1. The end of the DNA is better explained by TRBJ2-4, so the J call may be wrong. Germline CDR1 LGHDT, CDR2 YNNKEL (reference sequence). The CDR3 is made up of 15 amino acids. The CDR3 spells CANSPRTGGVNIQYF. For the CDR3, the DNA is TGTGCCAACAGCCCCCGGACAGGTGGAGTGAACATTCAGTACTTC.

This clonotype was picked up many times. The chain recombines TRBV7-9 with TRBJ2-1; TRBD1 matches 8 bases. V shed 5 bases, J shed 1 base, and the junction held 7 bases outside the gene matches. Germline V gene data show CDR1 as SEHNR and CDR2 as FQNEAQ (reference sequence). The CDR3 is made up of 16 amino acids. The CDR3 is CASSPVTGGSYNEQFF. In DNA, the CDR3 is TGTGCCAGCAGCCCGGTAACAGGGGGTTCCTACAATGAGCAGTTCTTC.

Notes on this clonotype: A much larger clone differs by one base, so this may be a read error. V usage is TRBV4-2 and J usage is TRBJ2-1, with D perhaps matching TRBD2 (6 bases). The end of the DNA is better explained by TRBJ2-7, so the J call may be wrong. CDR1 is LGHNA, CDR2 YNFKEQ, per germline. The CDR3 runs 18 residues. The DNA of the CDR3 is TGTGCCAGCAGCCAAGGTAGCGGATCTATCAGCTCCTACAATGAGCAGTACTTC. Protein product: CASSQGSGSISSYNEQYF.

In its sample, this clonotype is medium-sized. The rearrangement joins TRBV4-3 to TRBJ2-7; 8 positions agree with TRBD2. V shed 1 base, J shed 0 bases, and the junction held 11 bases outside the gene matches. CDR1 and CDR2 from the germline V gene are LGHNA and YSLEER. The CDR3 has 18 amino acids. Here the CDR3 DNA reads TGCGCCAGCAGCCAAGCGGTTGACAGCGGGGGCCTCTCCTACGAGCAGTACTTC. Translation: CASSQAVDSGGLSYEQYF.

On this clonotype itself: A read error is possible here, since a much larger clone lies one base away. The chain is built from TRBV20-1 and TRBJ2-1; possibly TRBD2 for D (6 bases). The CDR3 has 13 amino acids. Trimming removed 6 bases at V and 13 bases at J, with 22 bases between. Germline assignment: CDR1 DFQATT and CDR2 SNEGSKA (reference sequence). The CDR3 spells CSAAGTSQETQFF. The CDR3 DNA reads TGCAGTGCAGCCGGGACTTCCCAAGAGACCCAGTTCTTC.

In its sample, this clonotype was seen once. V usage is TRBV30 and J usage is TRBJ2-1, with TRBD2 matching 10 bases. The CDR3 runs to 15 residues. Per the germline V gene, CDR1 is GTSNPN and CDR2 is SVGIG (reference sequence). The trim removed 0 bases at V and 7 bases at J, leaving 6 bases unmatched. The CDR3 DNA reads TGTGCCTGGAGTGTACGAGGGACTAGCGTTAATGAGCAGTTCTTC. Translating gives CAWSVRGTSVNEQFF.

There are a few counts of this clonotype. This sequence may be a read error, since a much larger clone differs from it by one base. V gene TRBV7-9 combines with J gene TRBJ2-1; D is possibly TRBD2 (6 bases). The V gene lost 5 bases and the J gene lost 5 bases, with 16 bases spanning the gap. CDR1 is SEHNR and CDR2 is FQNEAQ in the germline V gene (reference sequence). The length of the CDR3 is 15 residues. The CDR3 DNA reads TGTGCCAGCAGCCCGACCGGGACTCCGGACAATGAGCAGTTCTTC. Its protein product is CASSPTGTPDNEQFF.

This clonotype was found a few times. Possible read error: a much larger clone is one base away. The CDR3 loop reads CSAPEAGLDEQFF. The CDR3, as DNA: TGCAGTGCGCCGGAGGCGGGACTCGATGAGCAGTTCTTC. The chain employs TRBV20-1 and TRBJ2-1, with D perhaps TRBD2 (6 bases). With 6 bases removed from V and 8 bases from J, the gap between germline ends came to 17 bases. The CDR3 totals 13 residues. The germline V gene has CDR1 DFQATT and CDR2 SNEGSKA (reference sequence).

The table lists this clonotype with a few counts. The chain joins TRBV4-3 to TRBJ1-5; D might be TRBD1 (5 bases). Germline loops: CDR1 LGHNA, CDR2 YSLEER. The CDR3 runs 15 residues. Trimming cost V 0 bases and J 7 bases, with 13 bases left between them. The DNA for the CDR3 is TGCGCCAGCAGCCAAGATTCCGGGGGACGGCAGCCCCAGCATTTT. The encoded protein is CASSQDSGGRQPQHF.

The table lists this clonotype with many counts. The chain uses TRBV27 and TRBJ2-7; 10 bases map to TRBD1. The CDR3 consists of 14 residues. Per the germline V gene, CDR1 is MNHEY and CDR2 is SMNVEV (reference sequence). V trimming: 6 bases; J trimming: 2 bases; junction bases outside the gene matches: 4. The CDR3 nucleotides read TGTGCCAGCAGACCGGGACAGGGGACCTACGAGCAGTACTTC. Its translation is CASRPGQGTYEQYF.